These T cell receptor beta chains were read from a single sample in a study of T cells in Graves' hyperthyroidism and ophthalmopathy. MiXCR was run by TCRdb on the multiplex PCR reads, yielding one entry per CDR3 protein. The repertoire holds 400,000 to 550,000 distinct CDR3 sequences, with around 24% as singletons. Sequencing input: blood. Source of these receptors: a woman in her 30s with Graves' ophthalmopathy. The conserved cysteine and the conserved F or W are not part of the CDR3 here. D genes are given only for firm matches. Size values are once, few and many counts, or a class for expanded clones, and some rows have none.

CDR3: ASRDSPYEQY
V: TRBV2
J: TRBJ2-7
D: TRBD1
size: many

CDR3: SAFRAQGASDTEAF
V: TRBV20-1
J: TRBJ1-1
D: TRBD1
size: .

CDR3: AIRPGLAGGSNTGELF
V: TRBV10-3
J: TRBJ2-2
D: TRBD2
size: many

CDR3: SVVNRQGAWSYGYT
V: TRBV29-1
J: TRBJ1-2
D: TRBD1
size: many

CDR3: ASSFQGAGETQY
V: TRBV7-2
J: TRBJ2-5
D: TRBD1
size: many

CDR3: ASSTLTATNLGDTEAF
V: TRBV6-2/TRBV6-3
J: TRBJ1-1
D: .
size: .

CDR3: SAGQGDQPQH
V: TRBV29-1
J: TRBJ1-5
D: TRBD1
size: many

CDR3: AWSVLGGSGYT
V: TRBV30
J: TRBJ1-2
D: TRBD1
size: .

CDR3: ASSDRTGGQPQH
V: TRBV2
J: TRBJ1-5
D: TRBD1
size: many

CDR3: AWKGQSNTGELF
V: TRBV30
J: TRBJ2-2
D: TRBD1
size: .

CDR3: SAQEDLSGQY
V: TRBV20-1
J: TRBJ2-7
D: .
size: .

CDR3: ASSLSRIYEQY
V: TRBV28
J: TRBJ2-7
D: .
size: many

CDR3: ASSPQAGTGELF
V: TRBV11-2
J: TRBJ2-2
D: .
size: many

CDR3: SAGLPIGELF
V: TRBV20-1
J: TRBJ2-2
D: .
size: many

CDR3: ASSCFGRAGGTEAF
V: TRBV28
J: TRBJ1-1
D: .
size: .

CDR3: ASSQSPSGTGGREQY
V: TRBV4-2
J: TRBJ2-7
D: TRBD1
size: .

CDR3: SVRVDYKQY
V: TRBV29-1
J: TRBJ2-7
D: .
size: many

CDR3: ASRSTSAGQETQY
V: TRBV6-1
J: TRBJ2-5
D: TRBD2
size: few

CDR3: ASSQAIRLGGENSPLH
V: TRBV4-1
J: TRBJ1-6
D: .
size: .

CDR3: ASRTKGQGAYEQY
V: TRBV28
J: TRBJ2-7
D: TRBD1
size: few

CDR3: ASRGRDRGVYEQY
V: TRBV6-1
J: TRBJ2-7
D: TRBD1
size: .

CDR3: ASSSSGGKTEAF
V: TRBV7-9
J: TRBJ1-1
D: TRBD1
size: many